This TCR beta chain was identified in a study of cytomegalovirus exposure and HLA in healthy donors. In the PCR, 60 Vbeta and 13 Jbeta primers were used. Only in-frame clones appear in the TCRdb table, and some are missing; sequencing was by immunoSEQ multiplex PCR. In the table there are around 100,000 clones, about 59% of which are singletons. Study findings and constraints: The authors assumed roughly uniform sequencing depth across donors for presence/absence analyses. The study dropped some indistinguishable V segments, TRBV6-2 and TRBV6-3 among them.

This CDR3 spans 14 amino acids. Germline lookup yields CDR1 GTSNPN and CDR2 SVGIG (reference sequence). The V gene end was trimmed by 7 bases and the J gene end by 5 bases; junction bases not matched to a gene: 9. This clone showed up just a few times. Its antigen remains unknown. Sequenced material: PBMCs. This TCR was recovered from a man aged 25 to 40 in good health and CMV-seropositive. The V and J genes are TRBV30 and TRBJ2-2; TRBD1 matches at 8 bases. For the CDR3, the DNA is TGTGCCTCTCAGACAGGGGCCAGGACCGGGGAGCTGTTTTTT. Protein: CASQTGARTGELFF.